These T cell receptor beta chains were read from a single sample in a study of CD8 T cells in ankylosing spondylitis. TCRdb re-called the 5' RACE reads with MiXCR, one entry per CDR3 protein. The sample contains roughly 130,000 distinct CDR3 sequences, about 6.5% of which appear only once. The sample comprised blood, either unsorted or a sorted T cell fraction (not recorded which). The receptors originated from a male donor with ankylosing spondylitis or in good health (not recorded which). Both conserved end residues are part of each CDR3. Each record gives: J gene, V gene, D gene, clone size, CDR3 protein, CDR3 DNA. A D gene is named only where the DNA matches it firmly. The size of a clone is reported for some rows only, either as once, few or many, or as a class for expanded clones.

TRBJ2-7,TRBV5-1,.,many,CASSWETHYEQYF,TGCGCCAGCAGCTGGGAAACGCACTACGAGCAGTACTTC
TRBJ2-7,TRBV11-1,TRBD2,many,CASSLTGTSVYEQYF,TGTGCCAGCAGCCTCACCGGGACTAGCGTGTACGAGCAGTACTTC
TRBJ2-7,TRBV3-1,.,.,CATSPQGEGQLKYEQYF,TGTGCCACCTCCCCCCAGGGGGAGGGGCAACTTAAGTACGAGCAGTACTTC
TRBJ1-1,TRBV12-3/TRBV12-4,TRBD1,many,CASRKEQGAAEAFF,TGTGCCAGCAGGAAGGAACAGGGGGCTGCTGAAGCTTTCTTT
TRBJ2-5,TRBV20-1,TRBD2,many,CSADSKTSGRKETQYF,TGCAGTGCTGATTCGAAGACTAGCGGGAGGAAAGAGACCCAGTACTTC
TRBJ1-3,TRBV7-2,.,.,CASSFGRLAGNTIYF,TGTGCCAGCAGCTTTGGTAGGCTGGCTGGAAACACCATATATTTT
TRBJ2-5,TRBV5-1,.,many,CASSEDTQETQYF,TGCGCCAGCAGCGAAGACACCCAAGAGACCCAGTACTTC
TRBJ1-2,TRBV12-3/TRBV12-4,.,many,CASRETGTTDYGYTF,TGTGCCAGCAGAGAGACAGGAACAACGGACTATGGCTACACCTTC
TRBJ1-2,TRBV29-1,.,many,CSDRTFHGYTF,TGCAGCGACCGGACTTTCCATGGCTACACCTTC
TRBJ2-7,TRBV3-1,.,many,CASSLTRDFVYEQYF,TGTGCCAGCAGCCTTACCCGGGACTTTGTCTACGAGCAGTACTTC
TRBJ2-4,TRBV18,.,many,CASSPPPEEYSNIQYF,TGTGCCAGCTCACCACCGCCAGAGGAATACTCCAACATTCAGTACTTC
TRBJ1-5,TRBV12-3/TRBV12-4,TRBD1,many,CASASQGGSQPQHF,TGTGCCAGCGCTTCCCAAGGGGGCAGTCAGCCCCAGCATTTT
TRBJ1-2,TRBV7-9,.,many,CASSLWANYGYTF,TGTGCCAGCAGCTTATGGGCGAACTATGGCTACACCTTC
TRBJ2-1,TRBV7-2,.,many,CASSPRNEQFF,TGTGCCAGCAGCCCCCGGAATGAGCAGTTCTTC
TRBJ2-7,TRBV29-1,TRBD1,.,CSYKGQGPPYEQYF,TGCAGCTACAAAGGACAGGGCCCTCCCTACGAGCAGTACTTC
TRBJ2-5,TRBV4-2,.,many,CASSQEIMETQYF,TGTGCCAGCAGCCAAGAGATTATGGAGACCCAGTACTTC
TRBJ2-7,TRBV20-1,.,many,CSARDDSYEQYF,TGCAGTGCTAGGGACGACTCCTACGAGCAGTACTTC
TRBJ2-7,TRBV27,TRBD2,many,CASSPGTSGRALTAGEQYF,TGTGCCAGCAGTCCAGGGACTAGCGGGAGGGCCCTGACAGCGGGCGAGCAGTACTTC
TRBJ2-1,TRBV12-3/TRBV12-4,TRBD2,many,CASRSGLAGNNEQFF,TGTGCCAGCAGATCGGGACTAGCGGGAAACAATGAGCAGTTCTTC
TRBJ1-1,TRBV4-1,.,many,CASSQVGANTEAFF,TGCGCCAGCAGCCAAGTCGGGGCGAACACTGAAGCTTTCTTT
TRBJ1-2,TRBV5-1,.,many,CASSSLQGSYYGYTF,TGCGCCAGCAGCTCCCTGCAGGGTTCTTACTATGGCTACACCTTC
TRBJ2-7,TRBV19,.,many,CASSMGTGPDEQYF,TGTGCCAGTAGTATGGGAACAGGCCCAGACGAGCAGTACTTC
TRBJ1-2,TRBV5-1,.,many,CASSLLQGSGYTF,TGCGCCAGCAGCTTGTTGCAGGGGAGCGGCTACACCTTC
TRBJ1-2,TRBV7-8,.,.,CASSLGTVGPFYGYTF,TGTGCCAGCAGCCTGGGGACGGTGGGTCCCTTCTATGGCTACACCTTC
TRBJ1-1,TRBV7-9,.,many,CASSLVAAEAFF,TGTGCCAGCAGCTTAGTTGCGGCTGAAGCTTTCTTT
TRBJ1-4,TRBV5-1,.,many,CASSSGATNEKLFF,TGCGCCAGCAGCTCGGGGGCAACTAATGAAAAACTGTTTTTT
TRBJ1-5,TRBV12-3/TRBV12-4,.,many,CASSLDSGVDQPQHF,TGTGCCAGCAGTTTAGACTCCGGGGTGGATCAGCCCCAGCATTTT
TRBJ2-7,TRBV29-1,TRBD2,many,CSASGGHTYEQYF,TGCAGCGCCAGCGGGGGGCATACCTACGAGCAGTACTTC
TRBJ2-5,TRBV5-6,.,many,CASRFQETQYF,TGTGCCAGCAGATTCCAAGAGACCCAGTACTTC
TRBJ2-3,TRBV10-3,.,.,CAISERERGTDTQYF,TGTGCCATCAGTGAACGGGAGCGGGGCACAGATACGCAGTATTTT
TRBJ2-7,TRBV2,.,many,CASSEGGDSYEQYF,TGTGCCAGCAGTGAAGGTGGGGACTCCTACGAGCAGTACTTC
TRBJ2-7,TRBV5-1,TRBD2,many,CASSLVASGYEQYF,TGCGCCAGCAGCTTGGTGGCTAGCGGTTACGAGCAGTACTTC
TRBJ2-7,TRBV7-3,.,.,CASSSVTGEQYF,TGTGCCAGCAGCTCTGTTACCGGGGAGCAGTACTTC
TRBJ2-7,TRBV7-9,.,many,CASSLPGAGEQYF,TGTGCCAGCAGCCTCCCGGGCGCGGGAGAGCAGTACTTC
TRBJ2-1,TRBV5-6,TRBD2,many,CASSPGLAGGKHEQFF,TGTGCCAGCAGCCCGGGACTAGCGGGAGGGAAGCATGAGCAGTTCTTC
TRBJ2-7,TRBV20-1,TRBD2,.,CCASPYPGLAGGLSYEQYF,TGCTGTGCTAGCCCCTACCCGGGACTAGCGGGGGGACTATCTTACGAGCAGTACTTC
TRBJ2-5,TRBV5-1,.,many,CASRGEPRQETQYF,TGCGCCAGCAGGGGTGAACCTAGGCAAGAGACCCAGTACTTC
TRBJ2-1,TRBV12-3/TRBV12-4,TRBD2,many,CASSWGLAGVDEQFF,TGTGCCAGCAGTTGGGGACTAGCGGGAGTTGATGAGCAGTTCTTC
TRBJ2-1,TRBV2,.,many,CATVGPEPDEQFF,TGTGCCACCGTCGGGCCCGAGCCCGATGAGCAGTTCTTC
TRBJ2-7,TRBV5-1,.,many,CASSLVGRSSSYEQYF,TGCGCCAGCAGCTTGGTTGGAAGATCAAGCTCCTACGAGCAGTACTTC
TRBJ1-5,TRBV7-2,.,many,CASSFRQVGQPQHF,TGTGCCAGCAGCTTCCGGCAGGTCGGCCAGCCCCAGCATTTT
TRBJ1-1,TRBV6-1,.,many,CASGSAQGIEAFF,TGTGCCAGCGGGTCCGCCCAGGGTATTGAAGCTTTCTTT
TRBJ1-2,TRBV5-1,TRBD1,many,CASSRTGDGYTF,TGCGCCAGCAGCCGGACAGGGGATGGCTACACCTTC
TRBJ1-4,TRBV12-3/TRBV12-4,.,few,CASRYNEKLFF,TGTGCCAGCAGGTACAATGAAAAACTGTTTTTT
TRBJ1-3,TRBV25-1,.,many,CASSEFGVAGNTIYF,TGTGCCAGCAGTGAATTTGGGGTAGCTGGAAACACCATATATTTT
TRBJ2-2,TRBV29-1,TRBD1,many,CSGQGRYTGELFF,TGCAGCGGACAGGGGAGGTACACCGGGGAGCTGTTTTTT